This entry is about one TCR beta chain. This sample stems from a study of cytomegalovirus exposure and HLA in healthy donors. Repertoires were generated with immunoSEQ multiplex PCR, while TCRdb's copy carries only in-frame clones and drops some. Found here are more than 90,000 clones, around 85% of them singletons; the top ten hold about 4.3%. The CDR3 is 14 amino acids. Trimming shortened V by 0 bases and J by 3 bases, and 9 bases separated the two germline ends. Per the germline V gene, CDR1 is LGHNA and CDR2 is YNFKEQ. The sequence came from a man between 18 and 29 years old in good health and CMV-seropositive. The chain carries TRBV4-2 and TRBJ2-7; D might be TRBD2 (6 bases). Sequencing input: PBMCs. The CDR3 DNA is TGTGCCAGCAGCCAAGATTCCGGGGGCTACGAGCAGTACTTC. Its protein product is CASSQDSGGYEQYF.